This entry features one T cell receptor (beta chain) sequence. Its antigen is still unknown. As to treatment: over 15 received Ad26.COV2.S at low or high dose, single or two shots; 5 received placebo; per-sample allocation not given. The study sampled participants on day 63 after the first vaccine or placebo injection. In the vaccine, an Ad26 vector expressed the SARS-CoV-2 spike of the Wuhan strain. The CDR3 length is 16 residues. From germline, CDR1 is SGHTA and CDR2 FQGNSA. The junction had 8 bases not matched to a gene; V was cut back by 5 bases and J by 5 bases. Produced via immunoSEQ multiplex PCR; TCRdb's table is partial and in-frame only. The sample holds around 450,000 clones, roughly nine tenths seen once. This specimen belongs to a study of Ad26.COV2.S vaccination and SARS-CoV-2 variants. Study at large: Intramuscularly, Ad26.COV2.S was given either once or twice, 56 days apart. Overall study results and limits: Responses of T cells in total may have been underestimated by the TCR breadth and depth analyses. While placebo recipients had lower spike-specific TCR breadth, vaccine recipients had more.

The chain combines TRBV7-2 with TRBJ2-2; 10 bases agree with TRBD1. The source was peripheral blood, collected in a trial of Ad26.COV2.S vaccine versus placebo. The receptor comes from a person between 18 and 59 years old who received the Ad26.COV2.S COVID-19 vaccine or a placebo. The CDR3 loop is CASSPPGTGVTGELFF. Here the CDR3 DNA reads TGTGCCAGCAGCCCCCCCGGGACAGGGGTAACCGGGGAGCTGTTTTTT.